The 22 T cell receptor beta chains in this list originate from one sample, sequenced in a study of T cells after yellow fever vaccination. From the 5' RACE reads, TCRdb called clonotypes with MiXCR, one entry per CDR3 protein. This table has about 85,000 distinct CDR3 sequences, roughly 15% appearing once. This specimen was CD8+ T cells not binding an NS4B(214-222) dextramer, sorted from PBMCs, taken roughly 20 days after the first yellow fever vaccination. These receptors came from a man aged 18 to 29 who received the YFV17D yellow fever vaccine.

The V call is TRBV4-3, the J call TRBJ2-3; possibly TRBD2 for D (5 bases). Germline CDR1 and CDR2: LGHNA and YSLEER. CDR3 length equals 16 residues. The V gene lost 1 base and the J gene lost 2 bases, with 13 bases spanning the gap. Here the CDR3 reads CASSQGSGLNTDTQYF. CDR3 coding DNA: TGCGCCAGCAGCCAAGGGTCCGGACTTAACACAGATACGCAGTATTTT.

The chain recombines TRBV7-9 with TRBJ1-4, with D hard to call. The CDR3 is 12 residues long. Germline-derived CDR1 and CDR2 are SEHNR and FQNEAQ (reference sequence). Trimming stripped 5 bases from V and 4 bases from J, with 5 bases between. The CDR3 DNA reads TGTGCCAGCAGCCTGGGTAATGAAAAACTGTTTTTT. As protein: CASSLGNEKLFF.

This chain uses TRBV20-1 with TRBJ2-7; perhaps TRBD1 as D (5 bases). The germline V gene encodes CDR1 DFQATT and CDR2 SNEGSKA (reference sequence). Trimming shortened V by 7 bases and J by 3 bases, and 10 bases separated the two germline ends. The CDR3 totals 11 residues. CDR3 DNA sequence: TGCAGTGTACCGACAGTCTACGAGCAGTACGTC. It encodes CSVPTVYEQYV.

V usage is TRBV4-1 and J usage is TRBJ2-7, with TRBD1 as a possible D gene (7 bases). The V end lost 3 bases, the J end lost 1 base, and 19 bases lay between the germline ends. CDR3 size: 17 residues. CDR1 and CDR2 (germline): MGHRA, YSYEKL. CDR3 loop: CASSHRLDRAKSYEQYF. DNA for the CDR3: TGCGCCAGCAGCCATCGACTAGACAGGGCGAAATCCTACGAGCAGTACTTC.

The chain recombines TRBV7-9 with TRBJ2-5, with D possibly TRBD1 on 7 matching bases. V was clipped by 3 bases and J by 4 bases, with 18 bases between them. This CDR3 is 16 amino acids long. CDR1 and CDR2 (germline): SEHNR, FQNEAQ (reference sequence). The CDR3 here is CASSFRDREVRETQYF. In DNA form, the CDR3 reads TGTGCCAGCAGCTTCCGAGACAGGGAGGTCCGAGAGACCCAGTACTTC.

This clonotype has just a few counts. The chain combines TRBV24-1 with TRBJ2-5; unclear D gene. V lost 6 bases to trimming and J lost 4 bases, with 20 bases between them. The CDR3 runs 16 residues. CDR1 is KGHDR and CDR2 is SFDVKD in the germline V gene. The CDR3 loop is CATSPLPTLPPETQYF. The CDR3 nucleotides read TGTGCCACCAGTCCGTTGCCTACTCTACCCCCAGAGACCCAGTACTTC.

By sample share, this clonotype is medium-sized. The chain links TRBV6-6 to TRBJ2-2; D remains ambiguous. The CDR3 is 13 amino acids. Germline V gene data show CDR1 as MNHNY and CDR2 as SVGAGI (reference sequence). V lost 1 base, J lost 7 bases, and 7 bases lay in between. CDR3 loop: CASSYFSSGELFF. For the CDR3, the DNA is TGTGCCAGCAGTTACTTCAGTAGCGGGGAGCTGTTTTTT.

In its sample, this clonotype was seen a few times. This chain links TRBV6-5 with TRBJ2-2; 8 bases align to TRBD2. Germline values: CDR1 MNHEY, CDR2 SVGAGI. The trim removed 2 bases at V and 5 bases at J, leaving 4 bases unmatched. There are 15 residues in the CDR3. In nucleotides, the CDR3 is TGTGCCAGCAGTTACGCGGCGGGGGGTACCGGGGAGCTGTTTTTT. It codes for CASSYAAGGTGELFF.

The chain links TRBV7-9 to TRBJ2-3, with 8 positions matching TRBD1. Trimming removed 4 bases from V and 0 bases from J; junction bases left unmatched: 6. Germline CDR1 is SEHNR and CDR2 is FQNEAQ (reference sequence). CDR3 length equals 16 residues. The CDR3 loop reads CASSYQGAYSTDTQYF. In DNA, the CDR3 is TGTGCCAGCAGCTACCAGGGGGCTTATAGCACAGATACGCAGTATTTT. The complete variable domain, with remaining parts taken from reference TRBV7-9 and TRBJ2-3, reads DTGVSQNPRHKITKRGQNVTFRCDPISEHNRLYWYRQTLGQGPEFLTYFQNEAQLEKSRLLSDRFSAERPKGSFSTLEIQRTEQGDSAMYLCASSYQGAYSTDTQYFGPGTRLTVL.

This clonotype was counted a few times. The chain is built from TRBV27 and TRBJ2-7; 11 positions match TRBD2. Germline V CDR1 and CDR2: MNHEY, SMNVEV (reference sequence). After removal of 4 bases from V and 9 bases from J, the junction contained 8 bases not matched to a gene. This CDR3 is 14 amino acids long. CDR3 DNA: TGTGCCAGCAGTTGGTCGGCTAGCGGGGGGCTGCAGTACGTC. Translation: CASSWSASGGLQYV.

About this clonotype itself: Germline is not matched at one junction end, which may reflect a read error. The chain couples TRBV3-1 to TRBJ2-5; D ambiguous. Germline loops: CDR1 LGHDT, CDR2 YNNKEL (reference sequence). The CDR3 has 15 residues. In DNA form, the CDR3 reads TGTGCCAGCAGCCAAGGACGCTGGGTTCAAGAGACCCACTACTTC. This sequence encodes CASSQGRWVQETHYF.

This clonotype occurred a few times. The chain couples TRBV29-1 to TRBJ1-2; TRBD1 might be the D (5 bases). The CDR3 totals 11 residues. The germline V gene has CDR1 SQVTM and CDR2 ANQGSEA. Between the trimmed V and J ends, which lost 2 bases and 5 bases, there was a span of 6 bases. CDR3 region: CSVESGYGYTF. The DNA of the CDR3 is TGCAGCGTTGAATCAGGGTATGGCTACACCTTC.

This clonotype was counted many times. The CDR3 DNA reads TGTGCCAGCAGCGCAAGTCATCTGTCTAATCAGCCCCAGCATTTT. Translation gives CASSASHLSNQPQHF. The chain recombines TRBV7-6 with TRBJ1-5, with D hard to call. Germline loops: CDR1 SGHVS, CDR2 FNYEAQ. V shed 5 bases and J shed 4 bases, with 15 bases lying between them. The CDR3 runs to 15 residues.

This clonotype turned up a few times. In nucleotides, the CDR3 is TGTGCCAGCAGCCAAGGGGGACGGCTCGGGGGGCAGTACTTC. Protein: CASSQGGRLGGQYF. The chain recombines TRBV3-1 with TRBJ2-7; D perhaps matches TRBD2 (6 bases). The germline V and J ends were trimmed by 1 base and 9 bases, with 16 bases remaining between them. CDR3 length: 14 residues. The germline gives CDR1 LGHDT, CDR2 YNNKEL (reference sequence).

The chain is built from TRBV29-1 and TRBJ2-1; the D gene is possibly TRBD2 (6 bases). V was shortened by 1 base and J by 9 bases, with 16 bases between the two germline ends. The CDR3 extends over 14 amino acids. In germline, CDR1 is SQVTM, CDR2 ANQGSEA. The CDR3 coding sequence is TGCAGCGTTGAAGTCGGTAGTAGGAGGGGTGAGCAGTTCTTC. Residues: CSVEVGSRRGEQFF.

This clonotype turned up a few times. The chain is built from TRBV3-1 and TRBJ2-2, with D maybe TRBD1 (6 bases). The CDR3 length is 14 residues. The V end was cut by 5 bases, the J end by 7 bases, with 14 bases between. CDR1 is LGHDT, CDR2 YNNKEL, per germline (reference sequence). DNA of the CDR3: TGTGCCAGCAGCTCCACGAGGGGGATCGGGGAGCTGTTTTTT. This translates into CASSSTRGIGELFF.

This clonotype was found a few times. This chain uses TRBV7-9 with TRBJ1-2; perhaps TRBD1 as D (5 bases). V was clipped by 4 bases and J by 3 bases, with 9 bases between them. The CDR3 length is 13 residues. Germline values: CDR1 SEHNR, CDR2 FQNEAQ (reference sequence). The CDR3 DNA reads TGTGCCAGCAGCTCCCTAGGGGACTATGGCTACACCTTC. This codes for CASSSLGDYGYTF. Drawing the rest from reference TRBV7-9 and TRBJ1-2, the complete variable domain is DTGVSQNPRHKITKRGQNVTFRCDPISEHNRLYWYRQTLGQGPEFLTYFQNEAQLEKSRLLSDRFSAERPKGSFSTLEIQRTEQGDSAMYLCASSSLGDYGYTFGSGTRLTVV.

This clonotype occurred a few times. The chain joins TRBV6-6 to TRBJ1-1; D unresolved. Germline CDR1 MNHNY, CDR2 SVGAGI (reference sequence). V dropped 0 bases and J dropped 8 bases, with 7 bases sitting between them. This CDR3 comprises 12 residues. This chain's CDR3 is CASSYSTKEAFF. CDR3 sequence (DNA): TGTGCCAGCAGTTACTCGACTAAGGAAGCTTTCTTT.

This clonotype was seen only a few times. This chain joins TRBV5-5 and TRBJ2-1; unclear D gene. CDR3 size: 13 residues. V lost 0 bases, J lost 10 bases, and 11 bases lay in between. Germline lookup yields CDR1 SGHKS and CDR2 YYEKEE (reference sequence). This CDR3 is CASSLEGYREQFF. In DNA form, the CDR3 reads TGTGCCAGCAGCTTGGAGGGCTATCGAGAGCAGTTCTTC.

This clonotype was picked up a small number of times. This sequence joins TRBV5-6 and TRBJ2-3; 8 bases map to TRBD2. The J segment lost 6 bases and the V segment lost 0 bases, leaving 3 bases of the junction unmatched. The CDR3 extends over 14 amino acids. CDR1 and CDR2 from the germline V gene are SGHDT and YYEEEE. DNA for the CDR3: TGTGCCAGCAGCTTGGTCGGGGGGGAGGATACGCAGTATTTT. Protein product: CASSLVGGEDTQYF. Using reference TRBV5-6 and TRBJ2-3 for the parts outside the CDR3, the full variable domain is DAGVTQSPTHLIKTRGQQVTLRCSPKSGHDTVSWYQQALGQGPQFIFQYYEEEERQRGNFPDRFSGHQFPNYSSELNVNALLLGDSALYLCASSLVGGEDTQYFGPGTRLTVL.

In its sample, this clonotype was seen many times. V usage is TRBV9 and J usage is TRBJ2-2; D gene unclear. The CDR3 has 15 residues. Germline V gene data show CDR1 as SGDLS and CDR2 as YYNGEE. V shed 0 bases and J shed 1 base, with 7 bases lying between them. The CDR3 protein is CASSVAKGNTGELFF. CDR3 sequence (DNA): TGTGCCAGCAGCGTAGCCAAGGGGAACACCGGGGAGCTGTTTTTT.

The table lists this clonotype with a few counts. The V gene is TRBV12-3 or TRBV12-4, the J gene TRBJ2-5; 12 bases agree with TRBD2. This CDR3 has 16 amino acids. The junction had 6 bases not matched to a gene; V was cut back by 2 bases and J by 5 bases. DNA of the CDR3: TGTGCCAGCAGTTTACTAGCGGGGGGGGGTAGGGAGACCCAGTACTTC. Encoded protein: CASSLLAGGGRETQYF.